The T cell receptor beta chain under discussion was sequenced for a study of human thymus T cells. Overall study results and limits: In thymic and blood repertoires alike, V and J usage looked biased.

Generated by immunoSEQ multiplex PCR, the TCRdb table keeps only in-frame clones and is missing some. The data hold roughly 130,000 clones, with about 94% observed a single time. Only a few counts were recorded for this clone. The antigen remains undetermined. Corrective cardiac operations yielded the resected thymus tissue. The people who donated were healthy Finnish babies having corrective surgery for congenital heart defects. Sequencing was performed on thymus tissue. This receptor was taken from a boy under two years old with a congenital heart defect but otherwise immunologically healthy.

The CDR3 loop is CASSLGRGTEAFF. The CDR3 DNA reads as TGTGCCAGCAGTTTAGGGAGGGGAACTGAAGCTTTCTTT. This chain joins TRBV27 and TRBJ1-1, with TRBD1 as a possible D gene (5 bases). Germline V gene sequence: CDR1 MNHEY, CDR2 SMNVEV (reference sequence). This CDR3 has 13 amino acids. Trimming left V 2 bases short and J 5 bases short, with 9 bases between.